Following are 29 T cell receptor beta chains from one sample sequenced in a study of cytomegalovirus exposure and HLA in healthy donors. Assay: immunoSEQ multiplex PCR; the TCRdb copy retains only in-frame clones and omits some. The table lists 140,000 or so clones, approximately 90% of them singletons. The sequencing sample was made of PBMCs. These receptors all come from a man younger than 35 in good health and CMV-seronegative.

This clone came up once. The chain combines TRBV30 with TRBJ1-2, with 9 bases aligning to TRBD1. Losses at the gene ends were 2 bases for V and 7 bases for J; bases not matched to a gene: 8. CDR3 length: 14 residues. Germline CDR1 reads GTSNPN; CDR2 reads SVGIG (reference sequence). CDR3 region: CAWSSTLQGAGYTF. The CDR3 nucleotides are TGTGCCTGGAGTTCGACCCTACAGGGGGCTGGCTACACCTTC. Filled out from reference TRBV30 and TRBJ1-2, the complete variable domain reads SQTIHQWPATLVQPVGSPLSLECTVEGTSNPNLYWYRQAAGRGLQLLFYSVGIGQISSEVPQNLSASRPQDRQFILSSKKLLLSDSGFYLCAWSSTLQGAGYTFGSGTRLTVV.

The rearrangement links TRBV5-5 to TRBJ2-3; possibly TRBD2 for D (6 bases). V lost 4 bases and J lost 0, with 12 bases in between. The CDR3 is 15 residues long. Germline values: CDR1 SGHKS, CDR2 YYEKEE (reference sequence). CDR3 coding DNA: TGTGCCAGCAGCCACCCGGAGGGGAGCACAGATACGCAGTATTTT. It yields the protein CASSHPEGSTDTQYF.

The chain couples TRBV7-9 to TRBJ2-1; TRBD2 aligns across 12 bases. CDR3 length: 16 residues. V was clipped by 5 bases and J by 9 bases; unmatched bases: 11. CDR1 is SEHNR and CDR2 is FQNEAQ in the germline V gene (reference sequence). This CDR3 reads CASSPPRLAGVAEQFF. In DNA form, the CDR3 reads TGTGCCAGCAGCCCCCCGAGACTAGCGGGAGTCGCTGAGCAGTTCTTC.

The V call is TRBV5-6, the J call TRBJ2-3; D not certain. Germline V lookup: CDR1 SGHDT, CDR2 YYEEEE. The CDR3 loop spans 16 amino acids. V was pared by 3 bases and J by 3 bases, with 17 bases between. Written as DNA, the CDR3 is TGTGCCAGCAGCTGGAGTGCCGGTGTTCGAACAGATACGCAGTATTTT. It translates to CASSWSAGVRTDTQYF. The whole variable domain, remainder taken from reference TRBV5-6 and TRBJ2-3, is DAGVTQSPTHLIKTRGQQVTLRCSPKSGHDTVSWYQQALGQGPQFIFQYYEEEERQRGNFPDRFSGHQFPNYSSELNVNALLLGDSALYLCASSWSAGVRTDTQYFGPGTRLTVL.

This chain connects TRBV19 to TRBJ1-3; a weak D match, TRBD1 (5 bases). Deletions cut 3 bases from V and 0 bases from J, with 15 bases between. The CDR3 runs 17 residues. CDR1 is LNHDA and CDR2 is SQIVND in the germline V gene (reference sequence). DNA for the CDR3: TGTGCCAGTAGTATGGCCAGGGCCCTCCTCTCTGGAAACACCATATATTTT. Translated: CASSMARALLSGNTIYF. The full variable domain, rest sourced from reference TRBV19 and TRBJ1-3, is DGGITQSPKYLFRKEGQNVTLSCEQNLNHDAMYWYRQDPGQGLRLIYYSQIVNDFQKGDIAEGYSVSREKKESFPLTVTSAQKNPTAFYLCASSMARALLSGNTIYFGEGSWLTVV.

The chain employs TRBV9 and TRBJ2-3, with 11 bases fitting TRBD2. The CDR3 consists of 17 residues. V lost 4 bases to trimming and J lost 4 bases; unmatched junction nucleotides: 11. CDR1 is SGDLS, CDR2 YYNGEE, per germline. The CDR3 loop is CASSSGLAVLRADTQYF. CDR3 DNA: TGTGCCAGCAGCTCGGGACTAGCGGTCCTACGGGCAGATACGCAGTATTTT.

The genes are TRBV30 and TRBJ1-6; possible D gene TRBD1, 6 bases. The V end was cut by 6 bases, the J end by 3 bases, with 18 bases between. The CDR3 is 16 amino acids. The germline V gene encodes CDR1 GTSNPN and CDR2 SVGIG (reference sequence). Here the CDR3 DNA reads TGTGCCTGTATTGTTGGGGGCTTTGACTATAATTCACCCCTCCACTTT. Protein sequence: CACIVGGFDYNSPLHF.

The chain joins TRBV7-9 to TRBJ2-1, with 8 bases lining up with TRBD1. V trimming: 5 bases; J trimming: 0 bases; junction bases outside the gene matches: 15. Germline CDR1 SEHNR, CDR2 FQNEAQ (reference sequence). The CDR3 sequence is 19 residues long. This CDR3 is CASSGPGQDLSSSYNEQFF. As DNA, the CDR3 is TGTGCCAGCAGCGGCCCGGGACAGGACCTCTCGAGCTCCTACAATGAGCAGTTCTTC.

The genes are TRBV9 and TRBJ2-1; 13 nucleotides line up with TRBD2. Germline values: CDR1 SGDLS, CDR2 YYNGEE. This CDR3 contains 15 residues. The junction had 6 bases not matched to a gene; V was cut back by 4 bases and J by 8 bases. CDR3 coding DNA: TGTGCCAGCAGCAAGAGACTAGCGGGGGGCGATGAGCAGTTCTTC. Translation: CASSKRLAGGDEQFF. The full variable domain, with the rest looked up from reference TRBV9 and TRBJ2-1, is DSGVTQTPKHLITATGQRVTLRCSPRSGDLSVYWYQQSLDQGLQFLIQYYNGEERAKGNILERFSAQQFPDLHSELNLSSLELGDSALYFCASSKRLAGGDEQFFGPGTRLTVL.

The rearrangement uses TRBV5-6 and TRBJ2-2; the D is unclear. Germline CDR1 reads SGHDT; CDR2 reads YYEEEE. V dropped 4 bases and J dropped 6 bases, with 13 bases sitting between them. This CDR3 is built from 14 residues. This CDR3 is CASSVVVSSGELFF. DNA of the CDR3: TGTGCCAGCAGCGTGGTGGTCAGTTCCGGGGAGCTGTTTTTT.

This chain joins TRBV7-2 and TRBJ2-3; TRBD1 matches 8 bases. There are 14 residues in the CDR3. Germline values: CDR1 SGHTA, CDR2 FQGNSA. V lost 5 bases and J lost 6; bases outside the gene matches: 7. The CDR3, as DNA: TGTGCCAGCAGCCTCCCGGACAGGGTGGATACGCAGTATTTT. Amino acids: CASSLPDRVDTQYF.

V is TRBV28 and J is TRBJ2-7; a possible D gene is TRBD1 (5 bases). This CDR3 comprises 13 residues. Trimming removed 7 bases from V and 7 bases from J, with 17 bases in between. The germline V gene encodes CDR1 MDHEN and CDR2 SYDVKM. Here the CDR3 reads CASTLGQGGEQYF. DNA for the CDR3: TGTGCCAGCACCTTGGGTCAGGGTGGAGAGCAGTACTTC.

The chain uses TRBV25-1 and TRBJ1-3; D possibly corresponds to TRBD1 (5 bases). Trimming took off 1 base at V and 5 bases at J, with 6 bases between the two ends. Germline assignment: CDR1 MGHDK and CDR2 SYGVNS. The CDR3 is 13 amino acids. The CDR3 nucleotides read TGTGCCAGCAGTGAATGGGGCCGAAACACCATATATTTT. Encoded protein: CASSEWGRNTIYF.

The V gene is TRBV18, the J gene TRBJ1-4; the D gene is possibly TRBD1 (5 bases). The CDR3 has 13 residues. Looked up from germline, CDR1 is KGHSH and CDR2 is LQKENI. The V gene lost 4 bases and the J gene lost 7 bases, with 10 bases spanning the gap. CDR3 in DNA: TGTGCCAGCTCACGGGGCGGTTTTGAAAAACTGTTTTTT. Its translation: CASSRGGFEKLFF. The full variable domain, rest sourced from reference TRBV18 and TRBJ1-4, is NAGVMQNPRHLVRRRGQEARLRCSPMKGHSHVYWYRQLPEEGLKFMVYLQKENIIDESGMPKERFSAEFPKEGPSILRIQQVVRGDSAAYFCASSRGGFEKLFFGSGTQLSVL.

CDR3 coding DNA: TGTGCCAGCCAGACCCCTCTATGGGCCCAGTACTTC. Its protein product is CASQTPLWAQYF. The J gene is TRBJ2-4, the V gene TRBV2; no reliable D call. Germline values: CDR1 SNHLY, CDR2 FYNNEI. The CDR3 totals 12 residues. V was pared by 8 bases and J by 13 bases, with 18 bases between.

The chain combines TRBV9 with TRBJ2-1; TRBD1 matches 7 bases. The CDR3 consists of 15 residues. Germline lookup yields CDR1 SGDLS and CDR2 YYNGEE. The ends lost 4 bases at V and 4 bases at J; junction bases unmatched: 8. This CDR3 reads CASSSRDRQYNEQFF. The CDR3 DNA is TGTGCCAGCAGCAGCCGGGACAGACAATACAATGAGCAGTTCTTC.

Of note for this clone: The sample has other DNA sequences that encode this CDR3 too. The chain has TRBV19 and TRBJ1-5, with D unresolved. Germline V gene data show CDR1 as LNHDA and CDR2 as SQIVND (reference sequence). Trimming removed 1 base at V and 4 bases at J, with 5 bases between. The CDR3 runs to 13 residues. This CDR3 is CASSIGANQPQHF. In nucleotides, the CDR3 is TGTGCCAGTAGTATAGGGGCAAATCAGCCCCAGCATTTT.

The sample holds one count of this clone. The chain uses TRBV12-5 and TRBJ2-5; D possibly corresponds to TRBD1 (6 bases). CDR1 LGHNT and CDR2 FRNRAP come from the germline V gene. This CDR3 comprises 13 residues. Trimming took off 6 bases at V and 2 bases at J, with 10 bases between the two ends. The CDR3 nucleotides are TGTGCTAGTGGACAGGGTAGGCAAGAGACCCAGTACTTC. It codes for CASGQGRQETQYF.

This clone has more than one count but fewer than ten. The genes are TRBV6-1 and TRBJ2-5; 10 bases align to TRBD1. V lost 2 bases, J lost 5 bases, and 5 bases stayed unmatched. CDR3 length: 15 residues. Per germline, CDR1 MNHNS and CDR2 SASEGT. CDR3 nucleotide sequence: TGTGCCAGCAGTGAAACGACAGGGGGCGCGGAGACCCAGTACTTC. It is translated as CASSETTGGAETQYF.

The rearrangement links TRBV6-5 to TRBJ1-1; TRBD1 is a possible D gene (6 bases). The V end lost 8 bases, the J end lost 1 base, and 11 bases lay between the germline ends. Germline V gene data show CDR1 as MNHEY and CDR2 as SVGAGI. The length of the CDR3 is 13 residues. The CDR3 DNA reads as TGTGCCAGCGCGGGGGGCCCGAACACTGAAGCTTTCTTT. Residues: CASAGGPNTEAFF.

The chain has TRBV29-1 and TRBJ1-5, with D possibly TRBD1 on 5 matching bases. V was clipped by 4 bases and J by 5 bases, with 15 bases between them. The CDR3 covers 14 residues. Germline CDR1 is SQVTM and CDR2 is ANQGSEA. The CDR3 DNA is TGCAGCGTTGCTTGGGGGGGGAGCTATCAGCCCCAGCATTTT. Residues: CSVAWGGSYQPQHF.

This chain joins TRBV10-1 and TRBJ2-7, with D maybe TRBD1 (7 bases). The CDR3 spans 13 residues. The germline V gene has CDR1 WNHNN and CDR2 SYGVQD (reference sequence). Deletions cut 2 bases from V and 8 bases from J, with 13 bases between. DNA for the CDR3: TGCGCCAGCAGTGAGAGTCAGGGGGGCCAGCAGTACGTC. It encodes CASSESQGGQQYV.

The sample holds one count of this clone. The chain has TRBV30 and TRBJ2-1, with 14 bases aligning to TRBD2. The CDR3 runs 17 residues. CDR1 and CDR2 from the germline V gene are GTSNPN and SVGIG (reference sequence). The trim removed 0 bases at V and 7 bases at J, leaving 8 bases unmatched. CDR3 region: CAWSVPGLAGGRNEQFF. CDR3 bases: TGTGCCTGGAGTGTACCCGGACTAGCGGGAGGAAGGAATGAGCAGTTCTTC.

The CDR3 spells CAWSGGGGYTF. Written as DNA, the CDR3 is TGTGCCTGGAGTGGGGGGGGCGGCTACACCTTC. The chain couples TRBV30 to TRBJ1-2; the D gene is possibly TRBD1 (6 bases). Germline V gives CDR1 GTSNPN, CDR2 SVGIG (reference sequence). V was trimmed by 1 base and J by 8 bases, leaving 8 bases between them. The CDR3 has 11 amino acids. Full variable domain (rest looked up from reference TRBV30 and TRBJ1-2): SQTIHQWPATLVQPVGSPLSLECTVEGTSNPNLYWYRQAAGRGLQLLFYSVGIGQISSEVPQNLSASRPQDRQFILSSKKLLLSDSGFYLCAWSGGGGYTFGSGTRLTVV.

This clone was counted a single time. V gene TRBV18 combines with J gene TRBJ1-1, with TRBD1 identical over 9 bases. Germline CDR1 reads KGHSH; CDR2 reads LQKENI. Unmatched junction bases numbered 10, after V lost 5 bases and J lost 6 bases. This CDR3 comprises 15 residues. CDR3 coding DNA: TGTGCCAGCTCAGGAAGGACAGGGGTTGGGGCTGAAGCTTTCTTT. This sequence encodes CASSGRTGVGAEAFF.

The J gene is TRBJ1-1, the V gene TRBV6-5, with D perhaps matching TRBD1 (5 bases). This CDR3 is 14 amino acids long. From germline, CDR1 is MNHEY and CDR2 SVGAGI. Between the trimmed V and J ends, which lost 5 bases and 4 bases, there was a span of 14 bases. Here the CDR3 reads CASSTVGGGTEAFF. The CDR3 coding sequence is TGTGCCAGCAGTACCGTGGGGGGAGGCACTGAAGCTTTCTTT.

The chain recombines TRBV7-8 with TRBJ2-5, with D maybe TRBD2 (5 bases). The CDR3 has 16 amino acids. The germline CDR1 and CDR2 sequences are SGHVS and FQNEAQ. Trimming took 1 base from V and 5 from J, leaving 17 bases between them. Written as DNA, the CDR3 is TGTGCCAGCAGCTTAGACGGTTATGGGGAGCGGGAGACCCAGTACTTC. Its protein is CASSLDGYGERETQYF.

The V gene is TRBV6-1, the J gene TRBJ1-1; a weak D match, TRBD1 (6 bases). V dropped 10 bases and J dropped 5 bases, with 23 bases sitting between them. In germline, CDR1 is MNHNS, CDR2 SASEGT. CDR3 size: 15 residues. DNA for the CDR3: TGTGCCACTACCTATCGAGAAGGGGGGGGAACTGAAGCTTTCTTT. Its protein product is CATTYREGGGTEAFF.

The chain recombines TRBV6-5 with TRBJ2-5, with a possible D match to TRBD1 (6 bases). Per germline, CDR1 MNHEY and CDR2 SVGAGI. The CDR3 totals 13 residues. V dropped 6 bases and J dropped 7 bases, with 15 bases sitting between them. CDR3 coding DNA: TGTGCCAGCAGCCCCGAGGTACAGGGGACCCAGTACTTC. Translation gives CASSPEVQGTQYF.